A selection of T cell receptor beta chains follows, all from one sample in a study of blood T cell repertoires in COVID-19. Using immunoSEQ multiplex PCR, the repertoire was profiled, and TCRdb retains in-frame clones only, with some absent. The data show more than 100,000 clones, less than 90% seen once. The material sequenced was peripheral blood. The receptor source for this set is a man older than 75 with acute or convalescent COVID-19. CDR3s include the opening cysteine and the closing phenylalanine or tryptophan. A D gene is named only where the DNA matches it firmly. Some rows have no size entry. The others give once, few or many, or a class for an expanded clone.

J gene	D gene	V gene	clone size	CDR3 protein	CDR3 DNA
TRBJ2-6	NA	TRBV2	NA	CASSKDSSGANVLTF	TGTGCCAGCAGTAAGGACAGCTCTGGGGCCAACGTCCTGACTTTC
TRBJ2-2	NA	TRBV7-8	NA	CASSFQGWSGELFF	TGTGCCAGCAGCTTTCAGGGCTGGAGCGGGGAGCTGTTTTTT
TRBJ1-1	NA	TRBV7-2	NA	CASSFPGVNTEAFF	TGTGCCAGCAGCTTCCCAGGGGTGAACACTGAAGCTTTCTTT
TRBJ2-1	NA	TRBV10-3	NA	CAIGGWSGNEQFF	TGTGCCATCGGGGGGTGGTCCGGCAATGAGCAGTTCTTC
TRBJ1-1	TRBD1	TRBV7-6	NA	CASSLRSTATGGEKTGAFF	TGTGCCAGCAGCTTACGATCTACCGCAACAGGGGGGGAAAAAACAGGAGCTTTCTTT
TRBJ2-5	NA	TRBV11-2	NA	CASSFAGGADRPYF	NA
TRBJ1-3	NA	TRBV5-4	once	CASSLGATESGNTIYF	TGTGCCAGCAGCTTGGGAGCGACGGAATCTGGAAACACCATATATTTT
TRBJ1-2	NA	TRBV5-1	NA	CASSSGSTDGYTF	TGCGCCAGCAGTTCCGGGAGTACGGATGGCTACACCTTC
TRBJ1-4	TRBD1	TRBV9	NA	CASSNPGGLGEKLFF	TGTGCCAGCAGCAACCCAGGGGGTCTGGGTGAAAAACTGTTTTTT
TRBJ2-7	TRBD2	TRBV29-1	NA	CSVARAGDEQYF	TGCAGCGTTGCTCGAGCGGGAGACGAGCAGTACTTC
TRBJ1-5	NA	TRBV6-5	NA	CAIQGAATAQPQHF	TGTGCCATTCAAGGAGCGGCCACAGCTCAGCCCCAGCATTTT
TRBJ2-1	NA	TRBV6-5	NA	CASSPITGHNEQFF	TGTGCCAGCAGTCCAATAACTGGGCACAATGAGCAGTTCTTC
TRBJ1-1	NA	TRBV6-1	NA	CASSESGQSLAFF	TGTGCCAGCAGTGAGTCCGGACAGAGCTTAGCTTTCTTT
TRBJ2-7	NA	TRBV28	NA	CASNGGPYEQYF	TGTGCCAGCAACGGCGGGCCCTACGAGCAGTACTTC
TRBJ2-1	NA	TRBV11-3	NA	CASSRGGMDNEQFF	TGTGCCAGCAGCCGAGGGGGTATGGACAATGAGCAGTTCTTC
TRBJ1-1	TRBD1	TRBV7-3	NA	CASSPTGPAEAFF	TGTGCCAGCAGCCCGACAGGGCCAGCTGAAGCTTTCTTT
TRBJ1-1	TRBD1	TRBV9	once	CASSSTRDRGQSAFF	TGTGCCAGCAGCTCCACCCGGGACAGGGGGCAATCAGCTTTCTTT